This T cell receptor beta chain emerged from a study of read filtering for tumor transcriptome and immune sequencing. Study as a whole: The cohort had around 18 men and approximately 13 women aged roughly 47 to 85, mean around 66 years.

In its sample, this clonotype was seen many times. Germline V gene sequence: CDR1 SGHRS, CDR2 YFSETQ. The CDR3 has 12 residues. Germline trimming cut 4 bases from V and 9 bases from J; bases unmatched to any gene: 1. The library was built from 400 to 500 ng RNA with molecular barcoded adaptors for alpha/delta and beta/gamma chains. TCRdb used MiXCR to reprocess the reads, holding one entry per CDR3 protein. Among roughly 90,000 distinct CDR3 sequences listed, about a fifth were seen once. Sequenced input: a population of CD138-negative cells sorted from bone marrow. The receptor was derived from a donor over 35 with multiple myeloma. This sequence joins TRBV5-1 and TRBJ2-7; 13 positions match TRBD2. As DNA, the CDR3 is TGCGCCAGCAGCGGGACTAGCGGGGTGCAGTACTTC. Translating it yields CASSGTSGVQYF.